The T cell receptor (beta chain) under discussion was sequenced for a study of metastatic and nonmetastatic thyroid tumors. On this clone itself: The antigen is unknown.

Thyroid surgery had not been preceded by any treatment in any patient. Study-level findings and limits: In both blood and tumor samples, TCR beta diversity was reported significantly higher for malignant than benign nodules.

Trimming removed 4 bases from V and 5 bases from J; junction bases left unmatched: 3. Germline CDR1 and CDR2: MNHEY and SMNVEV (reference sequence). The CDR3 sequence is 13 residues long. TCRdb reanalyzed the PCR reads via MiXCR. The repertoire has just under 60,000 clones, around 15% of them found once; the top ten carry less than 9.5%. The source is a male donor with papillary thyroid cancer or a benign thyroid nodule (not recorded which). Some clones in this sample may be carry-over from other donors' samples. The V gene is TRBV27, the J gene TRBJ1-2; 8 nucleotides match TRBD1. Sequencing input: blood. The CDR3 DNA reads as TGTGCCAGCAGTTCAAACAGGGGGTATGGCTACACCTTC. It encodes CASSSNRGYGYTF.